The 28 T cell receptor beta chains listed next were all sequenced from one sample in a study of CD8+ T cells in alopecia areata. cDNA serving as the sequencing template came from extracted, reverse transcribed RNA. TCRdb keeps only in-frame clones here, not all; method: immunoSEQ multiplex PCR. Among 93,000 or so clones listed, 86% were seen once. The treatment is: oral pan-JAK inhibitor, 5-10 mg twice daily. This material consisted of CD8+ T cells sorted from blood, taken at week 34, from a patient treated with tofacitinib. Source of these receptors: a human donor with alopecia areata.

The V gene is TRBV4-1, the J gene TRBJ2-3; 9 bases align to TRBD2. The junction had 12 bases not matched to a gene; V was cut back by 5 bases and J by 0 bases. The CDR3 covers 18 residues. Germline V lookup: CDR1 MGHRA, CDR2 YSYEKL. The CDR3 region is CASSKMGGTSRSTDTQYF. The CDR3 nucleotides are TGCGCCAGCAGCAAAATGGGCGGGACTAGCAGAAGCACAGATACGCAGTATTTT.

The genes are TRBV30 and TRBJ2-7; no firm D call. The CDR3 has 11 residues. Trimming left V 3 bases short and J 2 bases short, with 5 bases between. CDR1 is GTSNPN, CDR2 SVGIG, per germline (reference sequence). Written as DNA, the CDR3 is TGTGCCTGGAGGGGTCCCTACGAGCAGTACTTC. Amino acid sequence: CAWRGPYEQYF.

This clone was seen a single time. This sequence joins TRBV7-9 and TRBJ2-7; D not resolved. Germline CDR1 and CDR2: SEHNR and FQNEAQ (reference sequence). This CDR3 region has 14 residues. Deletions cut 4 bases from V and 2 bases from J, with 12 bases between. CDR3 nucleotide sequence: TGTGCCAGCAGCTCCCCGGACGGACCCTACGAGCAGTACTTC. It encodes CASSSPDGPYEQYF.

This chain connects TRBV5-1 to TRBJ2-2, with D tentatively TRBD2 (5 bases). V dropped 1 base and J dropped 4 bases, with 11 bases sitting between them. The CDR3 consists of 15 residues. Looked up from germline, CDR1 is SGHRS and CDR2 is YFSETQ. CDR3 in amino acids: CASSLSSGGTGELFF. The CDR3 coding sequence is TGCGCCAGCAGCTTGTCGTCAGGAGGCACCGGGGAGCTGTTTTTT.

Only one count was recorded for this clone. The chain is built from TRBV4-1 and TRBJ2-7; D may be TRBD2 (5 bases). V lost 0 bases to trimming and J lost 3 bases, with 12 bases between them. The CDR3 has 15 residues. Germline CDR1 and CDR2: MGHRA and YSYEKL. The CDR3 spells CASSQEKLGHYEQYF. CDR3 DNA: TGCGCCAGCAGCCAAGAAAAACTAGGGCACTACGAGCAGTACTTC.

This clone was observed once. This sequence joins TRBV7-9 and TRBJ2-1; unclear D gene. The CDR3 runs 14 residues. V was clipped by 1 base and J by 0 bases, with 4 bases between them. The V gene's germline CDR1 is SEHNR and CDR2 FQNEAQ (reference sequence). The chain's CDR3 is CASSLGSSYNEQFF. The CDR3 coding sequence is TGTGCCAGCAGCTTAGGATCCTCCTACAATGAGCAGTTCTTC.

The table lists this clone with a count of one. This sequence joins TRBV11-3 and TRBJ1-1; D not certain. V was pared by 5 bases and J by 6 bases, with 13 bases between. Germline lookup yields CDR1 SGHNT and CDR2 YENEEA. The CDR3 has 13 amino acids. The CDR3: CASSRKPGAEAFF. The CDR3 region has the DNA TGTGCCAGCAGCCGCAAACCAGGCGCTGAAGCTTTCTTT.

The CDR3 protein is CAISESDRRYNEQFF. The CDR3 DNA reads TGTGCCATCAGTGAATCCGACAGGAGATACAATGAGCAGTTCTTC. V is TRBV10-3 and J is TRBJ2-1, with D perhaps matching TRBD1 (6 bases). Trimming removed 3 bases at V and 4 bases at J, with 13 bases between. This CDR3 has 15 residues. Germline V gene sequence: CDR1 ENHRY, CDR2 SYGVKD.

This sequence joins TRBV7-9 and TRBJ2-2, with D maybe TRBD2 (6 bases). The CDR3 contains 14 residues. Per the germline V gene, CDR1 is SEHNR and CDR2 is FQNEAQ (reference sequence). The V end was cut by 5 bases, the J end by 2 bases, with 9 bases between. The CDR3 spells CASSAGTNTGELFF. CDR3 sequence (DNA): TGTGCCAGCAGCGCCGGGACTAACACCGGGGAGCTGTTTTTT.

This clone has a handful of counts. Here the CDR3 DNA reads TGCGCCAGCAGCCCCTATCCCATACTAGATCTAACTAGCACAGATACGCAGTATTTT. Translating gives CASSPYPILDLTSTDTQYF. The V and J genes are TRBV4-1 and TRBJ2-3, with D perhaps TRBD2 (5 bases). Germline V lookup: CDR1 MGHRA, CDR2 YSYEKL. Trimming took off 4 bases at V and 0 bases at J, with 23 bases between the two ends. There are 19 residues in the CDR3.

V is TRBV6-5 and J is TRBJ2-7; 9 nucleotides match TRBD2. The V gene end was trimmed by 2 bases and the J gene end by 4 bases; junction bases not matched to a gene: 9. CDR1 is MNHEY and CDR2 is SVGAGI in the germline V gene. This CDR3 region has 16 residues. The CDR3 sequence is CASSYGFAGGKYEQYF. CDR3 in DNA: TGTGCCAGCAGTTACGGTTTTGCGGGAGGGAAGTACGAGCAGTACTTC.

The chain has TRBV27 and TRBJ1-5; D call uncertain. CDR1 is MNHEY and CDR2 is SMNVEV in the germline V gene (reference sequence). The CDR3 is 14 amino acids. Trimming cost V 2 bases and J 3 bases, with 8 bases left between them. Here the CDR3 DNA reads TGTGCCAGCAGTTTAAGCACTCTCAATCAGCCCCAGCATTTT. This translates into CASSLSTLNQPQHF.

This clone was counted once. The genes are TRBV6-5 and TRBJ1-1, with TRBD1 matching 7 bases. The CDR3 consists of 14 residues. J gave up 3 bases and V 5 bases, and 6 bases lay outside the gene matches. CDR1 and CDR2 (germline): MNHEY, SVGAGI. The CDR3 DNA reads as TGTGCCAGCAGTCCGACAGGGTTCGACACTGAAGCTTTCTTT. It encodes CASSPTGFDTEAFF.

The rearrangement joins TRBV25-1 to TRBJ2-2, with D uncertain. This CDR3 region has 14 residues. V was clipped by 2 bases and J by 3 bases, with 7 bases between them. The germline gives CDR1 MGHDK, CDR2 SYGVNS. CDR3 amino acids: CASSESRDTGELFF. DNA of the CDR3: TGTGCCAGCAGTGAAAGTCGGGACACCGGGGAGCTGTTTTTT. The full variable domain, rest sourced from reference TRBV25-1 and TRBJ2-2, is EADIYQTPRYLVIGTGKKITLECSQTMGHDKMYWYQQDPGMELHLIHYSYGVNSTEKGDLSSESTVSRIRTEHFPLTLESARPSHTSQYLCASSESRDTGELFFGEGSRLTVL.

CDR3 nucleotide sequence: TGCGCCAGCAGCTTGGAGGGACAGGGGGCAGCGCCCTACGAGCAGTACTTC. Translated: CASSLEGQGAAPYEQYF. The rearrangement links TRBV5-1 to TRBJ2-7, with 12 positions matching TRBD1. Germline assignment: CDR1 SGHRS and CDR2 YFSETQ. After removal of 0 bases from V and 2 bases from J, the junction contained 6 bases not matched to a gene. This CDR3 is 17 amino acids long. Based on the CDR3 plus reference TRBV5-1 and TRBJ2-7, the full variable domain is KAGVTQTPRYLIKTRGQQVTLSCSPISGHRSVSWYQQTPGQGLQFLFEYFSETQRNKGNFPGRFSGRQFSNSRSEMNVSTLELGDSALYLCASSLEGQGAAPYEQYFGPGTRLTVT.

The chain couples TRBV11-2 to TRBJ2-7, with D maybe TRBD1 (6 bases). CDR1 and CDR2 (germline): SGHAT, FQNNGV. Trimming shortened V by 3 bases and J by 1 base, and 16 bases separated the two germline ends. This CDR3 region has 16 residues. This CDR3 reads CASSFMGASPSYEQYF. The DNA of the CDR3 is TGTGCCAGCAGCTTTATGGGGGCTAGCCCTTCCTACGAGCAGTACTTC.

The rearrangement joins TRBV5-5 to TRBJ2-7, with D uncertain. Trimming pared 4 bases from V and 0 bases from J, leaving 14 bases between. The CDR3 length is 15 residues. Germline CDR1 and CDR2: SGHKS and YYEKEE (reference sequence). DNA of the CDR3: TGTGCCAGCAGCCCAGAGGTAGATATCTCCTACGAGCAGTACTTC. Translation gives CASSPEVDISYEQYF. The complete variable domain, with remaining parts taken from reference TRBV5-5 and TRBJ2-7, reads DAGVTQSPTHLIKTRGQQVTLRCSPISGHKSVSWYQQVLGQGPQFIFQYYEKEERGRGNFPDRFSARQFPNYSSELNVNALLLGDSALYLCASSPEVDISYEQYFGPGTRLTVT.

V and J are TRBV11-1 and TRBJ2-1; no reliable D call. There are 12 residues in the CDR3. Trimming removed 1 base from V and 7 bases from J, with 5 bases in between. CDR1 and CDR2 from the germline V gene are SGHAT and FQDESV (reference sequence). The CDR3 DNA reads TGTGCCAGCAGCTTAGGTAGGAATGAGCAGTTCTTC. Protein product: CASSLGRNEQFF.

The V and J genes are TRBV10-3 and TRBJ2-1, with D maybe TRBD2 (6 bases). Per the germline V gene, CDR1 is ENHRY and CDR2 is SYGVKD. V lost 2 bases, J lost 8 bases, and 10 bases lay in between. The CDR3 sequence is 13 residues long. CDR3 in DNA: TGTGCCATCAGTGAGGGAGGGTCCCATGAGCAGTTCTTC. The encoded protein is CAISEGGSHEQFF.

The chain combines TRBV29-1 with TRBJ2-1, with 14 bases identical to TRBD2. The junction had 8 bases not matched to a gene; V was cut back by 1 base and J by 9 bases. Germline V CDR1 and CDR2: SQVTM, ANQGSEA. The CDR3 runs to 16 residues. CDR3 nucleotides: TGCAGCGTTGAAGGAGGGACTAGCGGGAGAGAGGCTGAGCAGTTCTTC. Translating it yields CSVEGGTSGREAEQFF.

The chain employs TRBV2 and TRBJ2-7; D is tentatively TRBD1 or TRBD2 (6 bases each). CDR1 and CDR2 from the germline V gene are SNHLY and FYNNEI. V was shortened by 7 bases and J by 3 bases, with 10 bases between the two germline ends. This CDR3 is built from 12 residues. The CDR3 reads CASTGAGYEQYF. The CDR3 DNA sequence: TGTGCCAGCACGGGGGCCGGCTACGAGCAGTACTTC.

This clone was recorded once. The chain employs TRBV5-1 and TRBJ2-5; 8 bases are shared with TRBD2. With the DNA end fitting TRBJ2-7 better, the J assignment may be wrong. Germline values: CDR1 SGHRS, CDR2 YFSETQ. There are 14 residues in the CDR3. CDR3 sequence (DNA): TGCGCCAGCAGCTTGACTAGCGGAGCCTACGAGCAGTACTTC. This sequence encodes CASSLTSGAYEQYF.

The chain carries TRBV5-1 and TRBJ1-2; unclear D gene. V lost 2 bases to trimming and J lost 8 bases, with 13 bases between them. CDR1 is SGHRS, CDR2 YFSETQ, per germline. The CDR3 is made up of 13 amino acids. The CDR3: CASSFGRVGGYTF. For the CDR3, the DNA is TGCGCCAGCAGCTTCGGTCGCGTCGGCGGCTACACCTTC.

This sequence joins TRBV18 and TRBJ2-3, with a tentative D call TRBD1 (5 bases). Trimming removed 0 bases from V and 2 bases from J, with 12 bases in between. CDR3 length equals 16 residues. Germline V gene data show CDR1 as KGHSH and CDR2 as LQKENI. The CDR3: CASSPPLTGSTDTQYF. DNA of the CDR3: TGTGCCAGCTCACCACCGCTTACAGGATCCACAGATACGCAGTATTTT.

This chain uses TRBV6-1 with TRBJ2-7, with D perhaps TRBD2 (6 bases). V was pared by 8 bases and J by 5 bases, with 16 bases between. The CDR3 spans 13 residues. Germline-derived CDR1 and CDR2 are MNHNS and SASEGT. DNA for the CDR3: TGTGCCAGCGCCAGACGGGGGTCCGACGAGCAGTACTTC. This encodes CASARRGSDEQYF.

In DNA form, the CDR3 reads TGTGCCTGGAGTGGTTCTATAAGGCCAAATCAAGAAGCTTTCTTT. It codes for CAWSGSIRPNQEAFF. The chain uses TRBV30 and TRBJ1-1; no clear D gene. V shed 1 base and J shed 8 bases, with 20 bases lying between them. The CDR3 spans 15 residues. CDR1 and CDR2 (germline): GTSNPN, SVGIG (reference sequence).

This rearrangement joins TRBV4-2 to TRBJ2-1, with a tentative D call TRBD1 (6 bases). Germline V lookup: CDR1 LGHNA, CDR2 YNFKEQ. Trimming took off 2 bases at V and 8 bases at J, with 16 bases between the two ends. The CDR3 has 15 amino acids. The CDR3 is CASSQRLGARDEQFF. DNA for the CDR3: TGTGCCAGCAGCCAACGTTTGGGGGCCAGGGATGAGCAGTTCTTC.

V is TRBV2 and J is TRBJ2-1; 12 bases are a match to TRBD2. J gave up 4 bases and V 8 bases, and 6 bases lay outside the gene matches. The germline V gene has CDR1 SNHLY and CDR2 FYNNEI. CDR3 length equals 15 residues. This CDR3 is CASHDLAGGYNEQFF. The CDR3 bases are TGTGCCAGCCACGACCTAGCGGGGGGGTACAATGAGCAGTTCTTC.